The 10 T cell receptor beta chains listed next were all sequenced from one sample in a study of blood T cells in healthy people across ages (dated by TCRdb to the mid-2010s). Receptor libraries were prepared by 5' RACE. These reads were obtained on an Illumina HiSeq 2500. The second PCR ran for roughly 7 to 11 cycles and used a J-beta primer mix along with a sample-barcoded 5' primer. TCRdb applied fastp at Q25 and MiXCR to the public reads, then kept only in-frame beta chains. Identical CDR3 protein sequences are pooled into one entry, listed with their most common genes and DNA. This sample has about 640,000 distinct CDR3 sequences in its table, and roughly 50% of those were observed once. In total, the top ten clones hold 30% to 45% of the sample. Sequenced sample: blood. The receptors come from a man between 60 and 75 years old in good health.

The rearrangement uses TRBV11-3 and TRBJ2-7, with D uncertain. The end of the DNA aligns better with TRBJ2-5, so the J call may be wrong. This CDR3 has 12 amino acids. Germline CDR1 and CDR2: SGHNT and YENEEA. CDR3 coding DNA: TGTGCCAGCAGCCCCGGATCGGAGACCCAGTACTTC. It yields the protein CASSPGSETQYF.

The chain recombines TRBV7-2 with TRBJ2-2; 9 positions match TRBD2. V was clipped by 6 bases and J by 3 bases; unmatched bases: 5. The CDR3 sequence is 15 residues long. Germline CDR1 is SGHTA and CDR2 is FQGNSA. CDR3 amino acids: CASRPGTSYTGELFF. The CDR3 DNA reads as TGTGCCAGCAGACCCGGGACTAGCTACACCGGGGAGCTGTTTTTT.

J is TRBJ2-5 and V is TRBV20-1, with TRBD1 as a possible D gene (6 bases). The V and J ends lost 5 bases and 0 bases respectively, with 13 bases between them. Per germline, CDR1 DFQATT and CDR2 SNEGSKA (reference sequence). The CDR3 is 14 residues long. CDR3 loop: CSAGQTGYQETQYF. In DNA form, the CDR3 reads TGCAGTGCTGGACAAACAGGGTACCAAGAGACCCAGTACTTC.

CDR3: CASGRQGNSPLHF. The DNA of the CDR3 is TGTGCCAGTGGGAGACAGGGGAATTCACCCCTCCACTTT. The chain uses TRBV27 and TRBJ1-6, with 8 bases matching TRBD1. The CDR3 totals 13 residues. Per germline, CDR1 MNHEY and CDR2 SMNVEV (reference sequence). V trimming: 9 bases; J trimming: 7 bases; junction bases outside the gene matches: 5.

The chain links TRBV5-4 to TRBJ2-5; no firm D call. The CDR3 has 13 residues. Trimming cost V 3 bases and J 1 base, with 7 bases left between them. Germline V CDR1 and CDR2: SGHNT, YYREEE (reference sequence). The DNA of the CDR3 is TGTGCCAGCAGCTCCCGATTCCAAGAGACCCAGTACTTC. As protein: CASSSRFQETQYF. The full variable domain, completed using reference TRBV5-4 and TRBJ2-5, is ETGVTQSPTHLIKTRGQQVTLRCSSQSGHNTVSWYQQALGQGPQFIFQYYREEENGRGNFPPRFSGLQFPNYSSELNVNALELDDSALYLCASSSRFQETQYFGPGTRLLVL.

The chain links TRBV20-1 to TRBJ1-6, with 10 nucleotides matching TRBD1. Germline CDR1 is DFQATT and CDR2 is SNEGSKA (reference sequence). CDR3 length equals 14 residues. Unmatched junction bases numbered 12, after V lost 8 bases and J lost 11 bases. CDR3 sequence reads: CSTRQGASNPPLHF. The CDR3 DNA is TGCAGTACCCGACAGGGGGCCTCGAATCCACCCCTCCACTTT.

The chain uses TRBV28 and TRBJ2-6; 9 nucleotides agree with TRBD1. The length of the CDR3 is 20 residues. CDR1 is MDHEN, CDR2 SYDVKM, per germline. The junction had 17 bases not matched to a gene; V was cut back by 6 bases and J by 2 bases. The DNA for the CDR3 is TGTGCCAGCAGCCCCGGACCGCCGGGACAGGGCTTCCCTGGGGCCAACGTCCTGACTTTC. Translating it yields CASSPGPPGQGFPGANVLTF.

This chain uses TRBV29-1 with TRBJ2-5; a weak D match, TRBD2 (6 bases). Per the germline V gene, CDR1 is SQVTM and CDR2 is ANQGSEA. V was pared by 7 bases and J by 4 bases, with 13 bases between. The CDR3 has 12 amino acids. The CDR3 bases are TGCAGCGGCTCCGGGACTGGAGAGACCCAGTACTTC. Translation gives CSGSGTGETQYF.

The J gene is TRBJ2-1, the V gene TRBV11-2; the D is unclear. This CDR3 has 13 amino acids. V was cut by 5 bases and J by 5 bases, with 10 bases left in between. From germline, CDR1 is SGHAT and CDR2 FQNNGV. The CDR3 DNA reads as TGTGCCAGCAGCCAAAGCCGAAACAATGAGCAGTTCTTC. This translates into CASSQSRNNEQFF.

This clonotype appeared a single time. V gene TRBV7-9 combines with J gene TRBJ2-7; D possibly corresponds to TRBD2 (6 bases). Germline V gene lookup returns CDR1 SEHNR and CDR2 FQNEAQ (reference sequence). This CDR3 is built from 15 residues. The V end lost 2 bases, the J end lost 0 bases, and 11 bases lay between the germline ends. CDR3 DNA: TGTGCCAGCAGCTTATGGCGGGAAAGCTCCTACGAGCAGTACTTC. Translated, it gives CASSLWRESSYEQYF.